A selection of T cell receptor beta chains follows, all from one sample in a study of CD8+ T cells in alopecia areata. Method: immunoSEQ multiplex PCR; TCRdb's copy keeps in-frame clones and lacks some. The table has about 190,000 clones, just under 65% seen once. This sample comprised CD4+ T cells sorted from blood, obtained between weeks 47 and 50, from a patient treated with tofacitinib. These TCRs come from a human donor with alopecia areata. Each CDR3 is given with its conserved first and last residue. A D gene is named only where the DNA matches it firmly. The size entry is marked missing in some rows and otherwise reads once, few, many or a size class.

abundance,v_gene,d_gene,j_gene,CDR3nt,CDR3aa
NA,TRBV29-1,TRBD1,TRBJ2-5,TGCAGCGCTAGGGGACAGGGTTTAGAGACCCAGTACTTC,CSARGQGLETQYF
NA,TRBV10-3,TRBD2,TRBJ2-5,TGTGCCATCAGTGATACCACTAGCGGGGGGAAAGAGACCCAGTACTTC,CAISDTTSGGKETQYF
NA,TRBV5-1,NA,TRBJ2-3,TGCGCCAGCAGCTTGCGGGGCCTGTCCGCAGATACGCAGTATTTT,CASSLRGLSADTQYF
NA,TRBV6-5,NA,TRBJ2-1,TGTGCCAGCAGTGGAAGGACAATACGAACTGGGGAGCAGTTCTTC,CASSGRTIRTGEQFF
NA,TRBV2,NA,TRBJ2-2,TGTGCCAGCAGGCCAGGGGACTCGAACACCGGGGAGCTGTTTTTT,CASRPGDSNTGELFF
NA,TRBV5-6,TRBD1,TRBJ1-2,TGTGCCAGCAGCGATACAGGGGGCAATGGCTACACCTTC,CASSDTGGNGYTF
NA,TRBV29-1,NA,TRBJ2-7,TGCAGCGTTGAGGGGACAAGCAAAACATCCTACGAGCAGTACTTC,CSVEGTSKTSYEQYF
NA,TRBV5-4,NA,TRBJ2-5,TGTGCCAGCAGCTTAGGATACCAAGAGACCCAGTACTTC,CASSLGYQETQYF
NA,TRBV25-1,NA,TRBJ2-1,TGTGCCAGCAGTGTCACAGGAACCGGTGAGCAGTTCTTC,CASSVTGTGEQFF
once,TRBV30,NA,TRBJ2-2,TGTGCCTCGACGGGACACCCTACCGGGGAGCTGTTTTTT,CASTGHPTGELFF
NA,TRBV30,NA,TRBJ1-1,TGTGCCTGGGTAGGGGGTTATACTGAAGCTTTCTTT,CAWVGGYTEAFF
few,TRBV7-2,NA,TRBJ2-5,TGTGCCAGCAGCTTAGACAGCCAAGAGACCCAGTACTTC,CASSLDSQETQYF
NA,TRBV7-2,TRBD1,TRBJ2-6,TGTGCCAGCAGCTTAGCCGGGACAGGGGTTGGGGCCAACGTCCTGACTTTC,CASSLAGTGVGANVLTF
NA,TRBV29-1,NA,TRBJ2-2,TGCAGCGTTGGGCAAGGGCCCGGGGAGCTGTTTTTT,CSVGQGPGELFF
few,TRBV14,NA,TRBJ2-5,TGTGCCAGCAGCTACAGCGGCGAGACCCAGTACTTC,CASSYSGETQYF
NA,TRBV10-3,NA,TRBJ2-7,TGTGCCATCAGTGTCAGCAACTCCTACGAGCAGTACTTC,CAISVSNSYEQYF
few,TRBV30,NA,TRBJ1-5,TGTGCCTGGAGTGGATCAGACAATCAGCCCCAGCATTTT,CAWSGSDNQPQHF
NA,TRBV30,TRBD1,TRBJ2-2,TGTGCCTGGGGAAACCAGGGACAGGGAAGCGGGGAGCTGTTTTTT,CAWGNQGQGSGELFF
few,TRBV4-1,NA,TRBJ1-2,TGCGCCAGCAGCCAAGAAAACAGTGGATTAGGGTTAGGGTTCATGGGAGGCTACACCTTC,CASSQENSGLGLGFMGGYTF
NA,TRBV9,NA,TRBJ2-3,TGTGCCAGCAGCGTGGGGGCGGGGGACCCCACAGATACGCAGTATTTT,CASSVGAGDPTDTQYF
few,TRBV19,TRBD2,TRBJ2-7,TGTGCCAGTAGTGAAATAGCGGGGGGGATCTACGAGCAGTACTTC,CASSEIAGGIYEQYF
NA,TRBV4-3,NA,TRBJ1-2,TGCGCCAGCAGCCACCCGGACAGTTTTGACTACACCTTC,CASSHPDSFDYTF
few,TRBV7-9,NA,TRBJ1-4,TGTGCCAGCAGCTTTCGGACATCCATTGCAACTAATGAAAAACTGTTTTTT,CASSFRTSIATNEKLFF
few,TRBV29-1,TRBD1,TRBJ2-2,TGCAGCGTTGAGCAGGGGGCCGGGGAGCTGTTTTTT,CSVEQGAGELFF
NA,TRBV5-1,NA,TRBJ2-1,TGCGCCAGTAGGACTGACCGTCGTTCCTACAATGAGCAGTTCTTC,CASRTDRRSYNEQFF
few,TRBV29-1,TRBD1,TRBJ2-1,TGCACCTTTTGGGACAGTACCCGGAATGAGCAGTTCTTC,CTFWDSTRNEQFF
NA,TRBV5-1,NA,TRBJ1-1,TGCGCCAGCAGCTTGACTCCAGCCTCGAACACTGAAGCTTTCTTT,CASSLTPASNTEAFF
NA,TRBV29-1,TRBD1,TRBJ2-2,TGCAGCGTGGAGAGGACAGGGCACGGGGAGCTGTTTTTT,CSVERTGHGELFF
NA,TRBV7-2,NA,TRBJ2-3,TGTGCCGGAGGGGCGGGGTCCTCAGATACGCAGTATTTT,CAGGAGSSDTQYF
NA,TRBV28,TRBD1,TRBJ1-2,TGTGCCAGCAGTTATACAGGGGGCTTGGGACTGAACAATGGCTACACCTTC,CASSYTGGLGLNNGYTF